This T cell receptor beta chain was profiled in a study of shared clonotypes between healthy human individuals. Whole-study findings and limits: Large depth notwithstanding, sorted-subset sequencing proved incomplete by rarefaction.

Researchers divided each subset's genomic DNA evenly across several immunoSEQ plates. Some clones are missing from TCRdb's copy, which holds only in-frame ones; the method was immunoSEQ multiplex PCR. The top ten hold about 0.34% of the sample, which has fewer than 1.8 million clones, 97% to 99% seen once. The study separated CD4+ cells into CD45RA+ naive and CD45RA-negative memory subsets. Regarding this clone: Its cognate antigen is unknown.

CDR1 SGHVS and CDR2 FQNEAQ come from the germline V gene. V lost 1 base to trimming and J lost 3 bases, with 13 bases between them. The CDR3 covers 15 residues. The source of this sequence is a young man in good health. The J gene is TRBJ2-7, the V gene TRBV7-8; tentative D call: TRBD1 (5 bases). Sequenced material: naive CD4+ T cells sorted from blood. Subset: CD45RA+ positively selected. The chain's CDR3 is CASSLGNQQVYEQYF. The CDR3 nucleotides are TGTGCCAGCAGCTTAGGTAATCAACAGGTCTACGAGCAGTACTTC.